The rows below give T cell receptor beta chains drawn from one sample of a study of blood T cell repertoires in COVID-19. Clones were read by immunoSEQ multiplex PCR, and TCRdb kept only the in-frame ones, dropping some. The sample includes hundreds of thousands of clones, about nine tenths of them seen just once. Material: peripheral blood. The receptor source for this set is a woman younger than 45 with COVID-19, enrolled during active disease. Each CDR3 is given without its conserved first and last residue. Fields, in order: V gene, CDR3 length, J gene, CDR3 protein.

V gene: TRBV6-2/TRBV6-3; CDR3 length: 12; J gene: TRBJ2-7; CDR3 protein: ASSSGQGSYEQY
V gene: TRBV9; CDR3 length: 12; J gene: TRBJ2-1; CDR3 protein: ASSVVTSRNEQF
V gene: TRBV6-5; CDR3 length: 13; J gene: TRBJ1-2; CDR3 protein: ASSYSRDGGGGYT
V gene: TRBV18; CDR3 length: 10; J gene: TRBJ2-1; CDR3 protein: ASSPNYNEQF
V gene: TRBV6-5; CDR3 length: 10; J gene: TRBJ2-1; CDR3 protein: ASSPTSNEQF
V gene: TRBV6-4; CDR3 length: 10; J gene: TRBJ2-3; CDR3 protein: ASSSGVDTQY
V gene: TRBV3-1/TRBV3-2; CDR3 length: 11; J gene: TRBJ1-2; CDR3 protein: ASSQDGRAGYT
V gene: TRBV7-2; CDR3 length: 13; J gene: TRBJ1-4; CDR3 protein: ASSPPGDPREKLF
V gene: TRBV3-1/TRBV3-2; CDR3 length: 14; J gene: TRBJ2-1; CDR3 protein: ASSQVGRTVGNEQF
V gene: TRBV7-3; CDR3 length: 13; J gene: TRBJ2-5; CDR3 protein: ASSPLGQREETQY
V gene: TRBV28; CDR3 length: 11; J gene: TRBJ1-1; CDR3 protein: ASSPGLNTEAF
V gene: TRBV6-2/TRBV6-3; CDR3 length: 17; J gene: TRBJ2-1; CDR3 protein: ASSTLAGGPGRGRNEQF
V gene: TRBV27; CDR3 length: 13; J gene: TRBJ1-4; CDR3 protein: ASTSIGGLDEKLF
V gene: TRBV7-9; CDR3 length: 9; J gene: TRBJ1-2; CDR3 protein: ASSLEQGYT
V gene: TRBV5-1; CDR3 length: 13; J gene: TRBJ2-7; CDR3 protein: ASSSLQGLLYEQY
V gene: TRBV6-5; CDR3 length: 10; J gene: TRBJ2-3; CDR3 protein: ASSSDRAAQY
V gene: TRBV15; CDR3 length: 14; J gene: TRBJ2-7; CDR3 protein: ATSRGNPKRESEQY
V gene: TRBV28; CDR3 length: 12; J gene: TRBJ2-7; CDR3 protein: ASSLGTGPGEQY
V gene: TRBV9; CDR3 length: 12; J gene: TRBJ1-3; CDR3 protein: ASSSRGAGNTIY
V gene: TRBV2; CDR3 length: 12; J gene: TRBJ2-7; CDR3 protein: ASTGLDPLGEQY
V gene: TRBV7-7; CDR3 length: 13; J gene: TRBJ2-5; CDR3 protein: ASSLDVGDWETQY
V gene: TRBV12-3/TRBV12-4; CDR3 length: 11; J gene: TRBJ1-5; CDR3 protein: ASRYRENQPQH
V gene: TRBV10-3; CDR3 length: 13; J gene: TRBJ2-7; CDR3 protein: AISGFSGTGYEQY
V gene: TRBV27; CDR3 length: 14; J gene: TRBJ1-2; CDR3 protein: ASSGFSAGPYYGYT
V gene: TRBV5-1; CDR3 length: 14; J gene: TRBJ1-1; CDR3 protein: ASSKIGQVANTEAF
V gene: TRBV14; CDR3 length: 14; J gene: TRBJ2-2; CDR3 protein: ASSSGLAANTGELF
V gene: TRBV4-1; CDR3 length: 12; J gene: TRBJ1-5; CDR3 protein: ASSPRYDKQPQH
V gene: TRBV5-6; CDR3 length: 13; J gene: TRBJ2-7; CDR3 protein: ASSIGSPSSYEQY